Listed below are T cell receptor beta chains from one sample, sequenced in a study of T cell responses to AZD1222 COVID-19 vaccine. Sequencing was performed with immunoSEQ multiplex PCR; in TCRdb, only in-frame clones are kept and a portion is missing. The data contain 150,000 to 160,000 clones, around nine tenths of them singletons. The sample here was peripheral blood, taken 28 days after the second AZD1222 dose. Every receptor here comes from an adult who received the AZD1222 COVID-19 vaccine. CDR3s include the opening cysteine and the closing phenylalanine or tryptophan.

v_call cdr3_aa
TRBV3-1/TRBV3-2 CASSPGTGGYGYTF
TRBV27 CASSLGRLNEKLFF
TRBV7-8 CASGKVRGEKYF
TRBV4-1 CASSQGSHSSNQPQHF
TRBV6-5 CASSRPGQGGYEQYF
TRBV4-1 CASRQGALARNQPQHF
TRBV18 CASSPPRQGGNTGELFF
TRBV5-6 CASSWGAASYEQYF
TRBV10-1 CASSESGPGLAGGHEQFF
TRBV28 CASSSRAAGDKNTIYF
TRBV3-1/TRBV3-2 CASSQMTNTEAFF
TRBV18 CASSSGGLPYEQYF
TRBV14 CASSQDLETQYF
TRBV29-1 CSVFVGELFF
TRBV27 CASSLWASGNQPQHF
TRBV7-8 CASSSRLAGSGEQYF
TRBV2 CASRTTGNTEAFF
TRBV27 CASSLYGTLQETQYF
TRBV15 CATSRASGGYNEQFF
TRBV6-1 CASSETSGSSYEQYF
TRBV18 CASSGELLVAEAFF
TRBV30 CAWRGQGVYGYTF
TRBV18 CASSPHQEGEQYF
TRBV6-4 CASRLDYNSPLHF
TRBV24-1 CATSDLHWGRTDTQYF
TRBV6-6 CASRLAGKQYF
TRBV5-1 CASSRTGAANYGYTF
TRBV2 CASRRGYSNQPQHF
TRBV5-6 CASTKRIGSQGSGNTIYF
TRBV23-1 CASSQLSGGSNQPQHF
TRBV12-3/TRBV12-4 CASSLRAGELFF
TRBV28 CASSLLGGENTGELFF
TRBV27 CASSLTGFNYGYTF
TRBV5-4 CASSLGVATDTQYF
TRBV4-1 CASSQIQGRGGYTF
TRBV14 CASSPRRQPFLYEQYF
TRBV19 CASRGDRIDYGYTF
TRBV28 CASSYGGTAYEQYF
TRBV5-1 CASSQGTGTYGYTF
TRBV3-1/TRBV3-2 CASSQVFRGVGWYYGYTF
TRBV12-3/TRBV12-4 CASTHSSETQYF
TRBV5-1 CASSLRAVQHMNTEAFF
TRBV6-5 CATLKTGMTYGYTF
TRBV6-5 CASRITGTRLELFF
TRBV6-5 CASSYAGNQPQHF
TRBV11-2 CASSIEGRHTEAFF
TRBV30 CAWSVGLRRMETQYF
TRBV5-6 CASSLDPSKETQYF
TRBV6-5 CASRYGTPDVAFF
TRBV6-5 CASSYQGYEQYF
TRBV9 CASSRLPESTGELFF
TRBV19 CASSISGNTEAFF